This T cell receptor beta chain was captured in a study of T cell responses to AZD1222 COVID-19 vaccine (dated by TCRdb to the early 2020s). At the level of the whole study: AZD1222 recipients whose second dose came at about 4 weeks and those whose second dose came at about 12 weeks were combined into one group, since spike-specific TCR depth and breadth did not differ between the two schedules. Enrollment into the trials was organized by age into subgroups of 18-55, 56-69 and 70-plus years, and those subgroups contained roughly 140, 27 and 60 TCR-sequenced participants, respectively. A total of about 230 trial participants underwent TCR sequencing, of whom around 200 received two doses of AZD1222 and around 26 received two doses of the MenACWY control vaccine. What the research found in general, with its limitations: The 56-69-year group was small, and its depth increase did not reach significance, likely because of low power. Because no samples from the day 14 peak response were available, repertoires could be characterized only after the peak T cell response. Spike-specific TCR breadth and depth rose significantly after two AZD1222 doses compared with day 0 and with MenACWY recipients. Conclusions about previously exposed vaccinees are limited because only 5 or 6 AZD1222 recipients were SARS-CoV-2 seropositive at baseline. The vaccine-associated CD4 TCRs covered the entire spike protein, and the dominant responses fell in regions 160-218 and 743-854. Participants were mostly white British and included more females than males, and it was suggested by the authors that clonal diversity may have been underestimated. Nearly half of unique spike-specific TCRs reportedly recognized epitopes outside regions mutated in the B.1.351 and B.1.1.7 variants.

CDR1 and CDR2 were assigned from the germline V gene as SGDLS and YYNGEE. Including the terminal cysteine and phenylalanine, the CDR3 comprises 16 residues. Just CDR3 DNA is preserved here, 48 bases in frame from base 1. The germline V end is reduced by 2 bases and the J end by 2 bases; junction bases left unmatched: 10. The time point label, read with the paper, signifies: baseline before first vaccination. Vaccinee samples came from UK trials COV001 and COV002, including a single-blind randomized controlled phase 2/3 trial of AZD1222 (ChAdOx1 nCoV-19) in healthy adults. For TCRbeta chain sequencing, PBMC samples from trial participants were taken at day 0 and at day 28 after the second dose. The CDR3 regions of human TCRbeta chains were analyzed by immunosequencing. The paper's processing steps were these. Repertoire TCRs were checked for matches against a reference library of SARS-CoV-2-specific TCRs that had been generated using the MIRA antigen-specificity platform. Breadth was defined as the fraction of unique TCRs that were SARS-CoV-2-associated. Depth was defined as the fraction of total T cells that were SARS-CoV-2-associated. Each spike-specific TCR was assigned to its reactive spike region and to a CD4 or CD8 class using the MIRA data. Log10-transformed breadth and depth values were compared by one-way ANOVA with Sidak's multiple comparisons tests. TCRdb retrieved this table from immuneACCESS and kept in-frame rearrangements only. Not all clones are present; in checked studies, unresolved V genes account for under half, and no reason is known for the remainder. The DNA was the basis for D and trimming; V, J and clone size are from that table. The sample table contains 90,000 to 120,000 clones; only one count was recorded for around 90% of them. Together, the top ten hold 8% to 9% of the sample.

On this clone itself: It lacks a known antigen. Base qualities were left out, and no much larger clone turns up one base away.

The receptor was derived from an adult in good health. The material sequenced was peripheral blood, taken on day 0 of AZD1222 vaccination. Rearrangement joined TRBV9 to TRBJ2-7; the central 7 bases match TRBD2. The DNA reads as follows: TGTGCCAGCAGCGTGTTGGGGGAGGGCCTCACCTACGAGCAGTACTTC. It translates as CASSVLGEGLTYEQYF.